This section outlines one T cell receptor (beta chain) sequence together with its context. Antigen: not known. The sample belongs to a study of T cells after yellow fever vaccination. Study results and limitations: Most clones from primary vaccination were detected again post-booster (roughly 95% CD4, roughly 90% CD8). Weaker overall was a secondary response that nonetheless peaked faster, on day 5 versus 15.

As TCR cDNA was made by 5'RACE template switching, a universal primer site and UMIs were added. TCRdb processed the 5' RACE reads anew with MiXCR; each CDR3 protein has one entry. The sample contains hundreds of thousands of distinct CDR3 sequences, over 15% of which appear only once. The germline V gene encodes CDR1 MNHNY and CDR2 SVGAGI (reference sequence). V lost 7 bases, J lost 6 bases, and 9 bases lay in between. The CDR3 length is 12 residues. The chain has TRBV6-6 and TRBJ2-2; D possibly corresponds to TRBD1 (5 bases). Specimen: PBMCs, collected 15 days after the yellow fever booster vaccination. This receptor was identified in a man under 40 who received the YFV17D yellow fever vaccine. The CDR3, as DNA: TGTGCCAGCAAGGGGTCCTCCGGGGAGCTGTTTTTT. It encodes CASKGSSGELFF.